The 24 T cell receptor beta chains given below trace back to one sample, sequenced in a study of beta chain features in type 1 diabetes. Expressed TCRB transcripts were sequenced because the entire RNA isolate underwent reverse transcription. Profiling relied on immunoSEQ multiplex PCR, and the TCRdb table lists in-frame clones only, not all of them. Of about 450,000 clones in the sample, about 10% were seen once. The sequenced sample was naive CD4+ T cells from blood. All receptors derive from a woman aged 18 to 35 in good health.

The genes are TRBV5-1 and TRBJ2-3; D gene uncertain. CDR3 length: 13 amino acids. Germline V gives CDR1 SGHRS, CDR2 YFSETQ. V lost 3 bases and J lost 6, with 11 bases in between. The CDR3 spells CASSYIPTDTQYF. CDR3 DNA: TGCGCCAGCAGCTACATACCCACGGATACGCAGTATTTT.

The rearrangement uses TRBV15 and TRBJ2-7, with D perhaps matching TRBD2 (5 bases). CDR1 and CDR2 from the germline V gene are LNHNV and YYDKDF (reference sequence). The CDR3 runs 14 residues. V shed 0 bases and J shed 4 bases, with 10 bases lying between them. The CDR3 sequence: CATSRELGPYEQYF. The CDR3 DNA sequence: TGTGCCACCAGCAGAGAACTAGGCCCTTACGAGCAGTACTTC.

The J gene is TRBJ2-1, the V gene TRBV7-2; D possibly uses TRBD1 or TRBD2 (6 bases each). Per germline, CDR1 SGHTA and CDR2 FQGNSA. This CDR3 region has 16 residues. Trimming shortened V by 3 bases and J by 4 bases, and 16 bases separated the two germline ends. CDR3 protein: CASSFRGGSPYNEQFF. As DNA, the CDR3 is TGTGCCAGCAGCTTCAGGGGAGGCTCACCTTACAATGAGCAGTTCTTC.

This clone turned up a few times. The V gene is TRBV5-1, the J gene TRBJ2-1; possibly TRBD1 for D (5 bases). Germline values: CDR1 SGHRS, CDR2 YFSETQ. The CDR3 is 15 amino acids. Between the trimmed V and J ends, which lost 2 bases and 0 bases, there was a span of 9 bases. The chain's CDR3 is CASSLGHISYNEQFF. DNA of the CDR3: TGCGCCAGCAGCTTAGGACACATCTCCTACAATGAGCAGTTCTTC.

The gene calls are TRBV10-2 and TRBJ2-7; weak D call: TRBD2 (6 bases). Trimming cost V 5 bases and J 0 bases, with 14 bases left between them. This CDR3 region has 15 residues. Germline V gene lookup returns CDR1 WSHSY and CDR2 SAAADI. The CDR3 DNA follows: TGCGCCAGCAGTACCAGGGACGGGAGCTCCTACGAGCAGTACTTC. It codes for CASSTRDGSSYEQYF.

In DNA form, the CDR3 reads TGTGCCAGCAGCTCACGTCCGATGGTCCAAGGGAATTCACCCCTCCACTTT. It specifies CASSSRPMVQGNSPLHF. The chain links TRBV4-2 to TRBJ1-6; the D is unclear. CDR3 size: 17 residues. V was trimmed by 5 bases and J by 7 bases, leaving 21 bases between them. Germline assignment: CDR1 LGHNA and CDR2 YNFKEQ.

About this clone: This may arise from a read error, as a much more abundant clone is one base away. This CDR3 is also generated by other DNA sequences in the sample. The genes are TRBV5-1 and TRBJ2-3; no clear D. The germline V and J ends were trimmed by 2 bases and 6 bases, with 4 bases remaining between them. In germline, CDR1 is SGHRS, CDR2 YFSETQ. The CDR3 length is 11 residues. CDR3 nucleotides: TGCGCCAGCAGCTTAGGGGATACGCAGTATTTT. Translated: CASSLGDTQYF.

V usage is TRBV7-2 and J usage is TRBJ2-5; D possibly corresponds to TRBD2 (5 bases). From germline, CDR1 is SGHTA and CDR2 FQGNSA. V was shortened by 6 bases and J by 5 bases, with 19 bases between the two germline ends. CDR3 size: 15 residues. The CDR3 is CASRKAARVVETQYF. CDR3 DNA sequence: TGTGCCAGCAGAAAAGCGGCCCGGGTAGTGGAGACCCAGTACTTC.

V and J are TRBV13 and TRBJ1-1; D is unclear. V was trimmed by 5 bases and J by 0 bases, leaving 13 bases between them. This CDR3 is built from 15 residues. From germline, CDR1 is PRHDT and CDR2 FYEKMQ (reference sequence). CDR3 region: CASSRFNWMNTEAFF. CDR3 bases: TGTGCCAGCAGCCGCTTTAATTGGATGAACACTGAAGCTTTCTTT.

This clone was seen a few times. This chain links TRBV11-3 with TRBJ2-4, with 7 bases that match TRBD2. V was clipped by 5 bases and J by 0 bases; unmatched bases: 13. This CDR3 region has 18 residues. CDR1 is SGHNT and CDR2 is YENEEA in the germline V gene. As DNA, the CDR3 is TGTGCCAGCAGCGCGGGGCTAGCGGAAACCTTAGCCAAAAACATTCAGTACTTC. Protein product: CASSAGLAETLAKNIQYF.

This clone was observed a few times. V usage is TRBV4-2 and J usage is TRBJ2-1, with 13 bases fitting TRBD2. The trim removed 7 bases at V and 2 bases at J, leaving 2 bases unmatched. CDR3 length: 15 amino acids. The germline gives CDR1 LGHNA, CDR2 YNFKEQ. Here the CDR3 DNA reads TGTGCCAGCACACTAGCGGGGGGGACCTACAATGAGCAGTTCTTC. Its protein product is CASTLAGGTYNEQFF.

Turning to this clone: At one boundary the junction diverges from the germline segment, which might be a read error. The J gene is TRBJ2-1, the V gene TRBV7-2; D perhaps matches TRBD2 (5 bases). The CDR3 totals 13 residues. The germline V gene encodes CDR1 SGHTA and CDR2 FQGNSA. CDR3 sequence (DNA): TGTGCCAGCAGCCCCGGGGTACGTTCCCGTCCAGTCTTC. Translation gives CASSPGVRSRPVF.

The rearrangement joins TRBV10-3 to TRBJ1-2; TRBD1 is a possible D gene (5 bases). CDR3 length equals 15 residues. Germline V gene sequence: CDR1 ENHRY, CDR2 SYGVKD. With 3 bases removed from V and 0 bases from J, the gap between germline ends came to 11 bases. The CDR3 DNA reads TGTGCCATCAGTGATTGGACACAAACTAACTATGGCTACACCTTC. It codes for CAISDWTQTNYGYTF.

As regards this clone: The sample has other DNA sequences that encode this CDR3 too. V gene TRBV18 combines with J gene TRBJ2-5; tentatively, D is TRBD1 (5 bases). The CDR3 spans 12 residues. In germline, CDR1 is KGHSH, CDR2 LQKENI. Trimming took off 2 bases at V and 5 bases at J, with 6 bases between the two ends. For the CDR3, the DNA is TGTGCCAGCTCACCATCAGGGGAGACCCAGTACTTC. Encoded protein: CASSPSGETQYF.

V and J are TRBV7-2 and TRBJ2-2; 10 bases align to TRBD2. This CDR3 is 16 amino acids long. With 0 bases clipped from V and 6 bases from J, the junction kept 4 bases outside the gene matches. The germline gives CDR1 SGHTA, CDR2 FQGNSA. CDR3 coding DNA: TGTGCCAGCAGCTTAGCGATACTAGCGGGATCCGGGGAGCTGTTTTTT. Its protein product is CASSLAILAGSGELFF.

The chain links TRBV7-6 to TRBJ2-5, with a tentative D call TRBD1 (7 bases). The germline V and J ends were trimmed by 0 bases and 1 base, with 27 bases remaining between them. CDR1 is SGHVS and CDR2 is FNYEAQ in the germline V gene. The CDR3 length is 21 residues. CDR3 sequence (DNA): TGTGCCAGCAGCTTAGCGCCCCCCCGCAGGGGGGTGACTAGTTTCCAAGAGACCCAGTACTTC. It specifies CASSLAPPRRGVTSFQETQYF.

This rearrangement joins TRBV5-5 to TRBJ2-5; tentatively, D is TRBD1 or TRBD2 (5 bases each). Trimming pared 6 bases from V and 5 bases from J, leaving 14 bases between. Germline values: CDR1 SGHKS, CDR2 YYEKEE (reference sequence). The CDR3 has 13 residues. The CDR3 nucleotides read TGTGCCAGCACCCCCGGGACGACGGAGACCCAGTACTTC. It translates to CASTPGTTETQYF.

This clone was recorded a few times. This chain connects TRBV9 to TRBJ2-1, with 12 bases identical to TRBD2. CDR3 length equals 16 residues. Trimming at V came to 0 bases and at J to 7 bases, leaving 5 bases not matched to a gene. Germline V gene data show CDR1 as SGDLS and CDR2 as YYNGEE. In nucleotides, the CDR3 is TGTGCCAGCAGCGTAGCTAGCGGGAGGGCCGGTAATGAGCAGTTCTTC. Protein: CASSVASGRAGNEQFF.

This clone showed up just a few times. V is TRBV13 and J is TRBJ2-7, with 7 bases fitting TRBD1. The ends lost 5 bases at V and 5 bases at J; junction bases unmatched: 18. CDR1 and CDR2 (germline): PRHDT, FYEKMQ (reference sequence). The CDR3 spans 17 residues. CDR3 bases: TGTGCCAGCAGCCTATACCGCCTCCGGGACAGAATTGACGAGCAGTACTTC. It specifies CASSLYRLRDRIDEQYF.

This clone was seen a few times. J is TRBJ1-2 and V is TRBV14; D call uncertain. CDR1 and CDR2 from the germline V gene are SGHDN and FVKESK. This CDR3 is 14 amino acids long. V was cut by 5 bases and J by 4 bases, with 14 bases left in between. CDR3 sequence (DNA): TGTGCCAGCAGCGCCGCGGGGTCGGGCTATGGCTACACCTTC. This encodes CASSAAGSGYGYTF.

The chain recombines TRBV4-1 with TRBJ1-5; D call uncertain. CDR3 length equals 14 residues. Germline CDR1 is MGHRA and CDR2 is YSYEKL. The V and J ends lost 1 base and 9 bases respectively, with 13 bases between them. CDR3 amino acids: CASSQVPGPGPQHF. CDR3 DNA: TGCGCCAGCAGCCAAGTCCCGGGCCCGGGGCCCCAGCATTTT.

V and J are TRBV7-2 and TRBJ2-7; 7 positions agree with TRBD2. CDR1 and CDR2 (germline): SGHTA, FQGNSA. V shed 5 bases and J 3 bases; nucleotides not matched to a gene: 10. The CDR3 runs 15 residues. The DNA of the CDR3 is TGTGCCAGCAGCCCCCTCCGGGGACTACACTACGAGCAGTACTTC. Translated: CASSPLRGLHYEQYF.

This clone was observed a handful of times. Sequence at one end of the junction differs from germline and may be a read error. The chain is built from TRBV9 and TRBJ2-3; TRBD2 aligns across 8 bases. The V gene's germline CDR1 is SGDLS and CDR2 YYNGEE. CDR3 length: 15 amino acids. The CDR3 region is CANSISGAGTDTQYF. CDR3 DNA: TGTGCCAACAGCATTAGCGGGGCTGGCACAGATACGCAGTATTTT.

Only a few counts were recorded for this clone. V is TRBV5-1 and J is TRBJ1-1; D call uncertain. V lost 2 bases and J lost 6, with 8 bases in between. Germline CDR1 is SGHRS and CDR2 is YFSETQ. The CDR3 runs 12 residues. For the CDR3, the DNA is TGCGCCAGCAGCTTTGAGGGAGCTGAAGCTTTCTTT. It encodes CASSFEGAEAFF.